Listed here is a single TCR beta chain. Antigen: not known. Preparation of the TCRbeta library used unique molecular identifiers. TCRdb analysed the PCR reads with MiXCR anew, one entry per CDR3 protein. The table has 440,000 or so distinct CDR3 sequences, around two fifths seen once; the top ten hold under 35%. The record originates from a study of T-cell reconstitution after alpha-beta-depleted transplantation in children. Study conclusions and caveats: Several hundred expanded graft clones reportedly supplied alpha-beta T cells about two months after transplant. In some patients, recipient T cells and intrathymic progenitors surviving conditioning explained high day-60 diversity. Most T-cell counts and diversity one year after the transplant came from T cells that were newly produced.

The CDR3 runs to 15 residues. Germline CDR1 is LGHNA and CDR2 is YNFKEQ. V lost 1 base, J lost 2 bases, and 3 bases stayed unmatched. The chain carries TRBV4-2 and TRBJ2-7, with TRBD2 identical over 9 bases. The TCR originated in a girl aged 2-15 years with aplastic anemia, due to receive a stem cell transplant. Material: PBMCs, obtained before TCRalphabeta/CD19-depleted stem cell transplant. CDR3: CASSQGAGGPYEQYF. The CDR3 region has the DNA TGTGCCAGCAGCCAAGGTGCGGGGGGGCCCTACGAGCAGTACTTC.